This entry lists 6 T cell receptor beta chains sequenced from one sample in a study of shared clonotypes between healthy human individuals. The repertoire was sequenced with immunoSEQ multiplex PCR; TCRdb's copy has only in-frame clones and lacks some. The sample shows some 1.5 million clones, nearly 99% of them seen only once. The sequenced material came from naive CD4+ T cells sorted from blood. Noted subset: CD45RA+ positively selected. These receptors were collected from a man aged 25-45 years in good health.

With regard to this clone: This specimen includes other DNA sequences encoding the same CDR3. Written as DNA, the CDR3 is TGTGCCAGCTCACCACGGGAGGGGACCTACGAGCAGTACTTC. This codes for CASSPREGTYEQYF. V gene TRBV18 combines with J gene TRBJ2-7; 7 positions agree with TRBD2. Unmatched junction bases numbered 2, after V lost 1 base and J lost 2 bases. This CDR3 contains 14 residues. Germline V CDR1 and CDR2: KGHSH, LQKENI.

The V call is TRBV6-1, the J call TRBJ2-5, with 8 bases that match TRBD1. Per germline, CDR1 MNHNS and CDR2 SASEGT. V was clipped by 6 bases and J by 5 bases; unmatched bases: 5. This CDR3 region has 13 residues. The CDR3 sequence is CASRRTGSETQYF. The CDR3 nucleotides are TGTGCCAGCAGAAGGACAGGGTCTGAGACCCAGTACTTC.

This chain links TRBV10-1 with TRBJ2-7, with D perhaps TRBD1 (5 bases). Germline loops: CDR1 WNHNN, CDR2 SYGVQD (reference sequence). This CDR3 contains 15 residues. The ends were cut back, 1 base at V and 1 base at J, with 11 bases in the middle. CDR3 protein: CASSEWGTRSYEQYF. The DNA for the CDR3 is TGCGCCAGCAGTGAGTGGGGCACCCGATCCTACGAGCAGTACTTC.

The chain has TRBV5-1 and TRBJ2-7, with TRBD2 identical over 11 bases. CDR1 and CDR2 (germline): SGHRS, YFSETQ. With 2 bases clipped from V and 6 bases from J, the junction kept 7 bases outside the gene matches. The CDR3 length is 15 residues. The CDR3, as DNA: TGCGCCAGCAGCTTAACACTAGCGGGAGTTGGCGAGCAGTACTTC. Amino acids: CASSLTLAGVGEQYF.

This chain joins TRBV5-1 and TRBJ2-3, with D possibly being TRBD2 (6 bases). V lost 4 bases and J lost 4, with 10 bases in between. This CDR3 comprises 13 residues. The germline V gene has CDR1 SGHRS and CDR2 YFSETQ. In DNA, the CDR3 is TGCGCCAGCAGCCCGGGGGTGGCAGATACGCAGTATTTT. It codes for CASSPGVADTQYF.

This clone showed up just a few times. The chain uses TRBV7-6 and TRBJ2-3; D not resolved. Trimming removed 2 bases at V and 3 bases at J, with 0 bases between. CDR1 and CDR2 (germline): SGHVS, FNYEAQ. The CDR3 totals 11 residues. CDR3 amino acids: CASSLTDTQYF. CDR3 nucleotides: TGTGCCAGCAGCTTAACAGATACGCAGTATTTT. Based on the CDR3 plus reference TRBV7-6 and TRBJ2-3, the full variable domain is GAGVSQSPRYKVTKRGQDVALRCDPISGHVSLYWYRQALGQGPEFLTYFNYEAQQDKSGLPNDRFSAERPEGSISTLTIQRTEQRDSAMYRCASSLTDTQYFGPGTRLTVL.